Below are 27 T cell receptor beta chains sequenced from a single sample in a study of blood T cell repertoires in COVID-19. Using immunoSEQ multiplex PCR, the repertoire was profiled, and TCRdb retains in-frame clones only, with some absent. Of around 480,000 clones detected, approximately 88% appear once; the ten largest clones hold approximately 12%. The sample was peripheral blood. The origin of the receptors is a woman aged 45 to 65 with COVID-19, enrolled during active disease.

V and J are TRBV6-5 and TRBJ1-1; weak D call: TRBD1 (5 bases). V shed 5 bases and J shed 5 bases, with 18 bases lying between them. Germline V gives CDR1 MNHEY, CDR2 SVGAGI. CDR3 length: 15 amino acids. CDR3 residues: CASSLDSPTTTEAFF. In DNA form, the CDR3 reads TGTGCCAGCAGTCTTGACAGCCCGACGACAACTGAAGCTTTCTTT.

The gene calls are TRBV6-5 and TRBJ1-2; D may be TRBD1 (5 bases). Germline V lookup: CDR1 MNHEY, CDR2 SVGAGI. This CDR3 is built from 13 residues. V was pared by 8 bases and J by 4 bases, with 14 bases between. As DNA, the CDR3 is TGTGCCAGCCGCACCGGGGGTTTCTATGGCTACACCTTC. It encodes CASRTGGFYGYTF.

This sequence joins TRBV7-2 and TRBJ1-1; 8 bases line up with TRBD1. The CDR3 covers 15 residues. Germline CDR1 and CDR2: SGHTA and FQGNSA. J lost 4 bases, V lost 3 bases, and 7 bases had no gene match. The CDR3 loop reads CASSLQGAGVTEAFF. As DNA, the CDR3 is TGTGCCAGCAGCTTGCAGGGGGCAGGAGTCACTGAAGCTTTCTTT. The variable domain in full, completed from reference TRBV7-2 and TRBJ1-1, reads GAGVSQSPSNKVTEKGKDVELRCDPISGHTALYWYRQSLGQGLEFLIYFQGNSAPDKSGLPSDRFSAERTGGSVSTLTIQRTQQEDSAVYLCASSLQGAGVTEAFFGQGTRLTVV.

V and J are TRBV9 and TRBJ2-1; 10 bases fit TRBD2. The CDR3 runs 18 residues. Germline V lookup: CDR1 SGDLS, CDR2 YYNGEE. V shed 0 bases and J 2 bases; nucleotides not matched to a gene: 8. The CDR3 protein is CASSVASSGLATYNEQFF. The CDR3 DNA sequence: TGTGCCAGCAGCGTAGCTTCTTCGGGACTAGCGACCTACAATGAGCAGTTCTTC. The full variable domain, its missing parts supplied by reference TRBV9 and TRBJ2-1, is DSGVTQTPKHLITATGQRVTLRCSPRSGDLSVYWYQQSLDQGLQFLIQYYNGEERAKGNILERFSAQQFPDLHSELNLSSLELGDSALYFCASSVASSGLATYNEQFFGPGTRLTVL.

The chain combines TRBV3-1 (or the pseudogene TRBV3-2) with TRBJ2-1; 11 bases are shared with TRBD2. Germline-derived CDR1 and CDR2 are LGHDT and YNNKEL (reference sequence). J lost 6 bases, V lost 1 base, and 5 bases had no gene match. The CDR3 extends over 16 amino acids. The CDR3 DNA is TGTGCCAGCAGCCAAGTTCCTAGCGGGGGGCTCAATGAGCAGTTCTTC. This gives the protein CASSQVPSGGLNEQFF.

The gene calls are TRBV19 and TRBJ1-1; a weak D match, TRBD1 (5 bases). The CDR3 runs 13 residues. V was pared by 7 bases and J by 0 bases, with 9 bases between. The germline V gene encodes CDR1 LNHDA and CDR2 SQIVND (reference sequence). The DNA of the CDR3 is TGTGCCAGTACAGGGTTCATGAACACTGAAGCTTTCTTT. Its protein is CASTGFMNTEAFF.

CDR3 residues: CASSYRQNTEAFF. In nucleotides, the CDR3 is TGTGCCAGCAGCTACAGGCAGAACACTGAAGCTTTCTTT. This rearrangement joins TRBV5-4 to TRBJ1-1; possibly TRBD1 for D (5 bases). This CDR3 spans 13 amino acids. With 3 bases removed from V and 1 base from J, the gap between germline ends came to 7 bases. CDR1 SGHNT and CDR2 YYREEE come from the germline V gene (reference sequence).

This clone was seen once. In DNA form, the CDR3 reads TGTGCCAGCAGCTTTACGGGGACTAGCGGGGGTACGCAGTATTTT. Its protein product is CASSFTGTSGGTQYF. The chain uses TRBV7-9 and TRBJ2-3; 14 bases align to TRBD2. Germline CDR1 SEHNR, CDR2 FQNEAQ (reference sequence). There are 15 residues in the CDR3. Trimming removed 3 bases from V and 8 bases from J; junction bases left unmatched: 4.

This clone was observed a few times. This chain uses TRBV6-6 with TRBJ1-1, with TRBD1 as a possible D gene (6 bases). Deletions cut 2 bases from V and 8 bases from J, with 12 bases between. The CDR3 covers 13 residues. Germline CDR1 and CDR2: MNHNY and SVGAGI (reference sequence). CDR3 sequence (DNA): TGTGCCAGCAGTTACGGGACACTTGGAGAAGCTTTCTTT. This sequence encodes CASSYGTLGEAFF.

The genes are TRBV7-9 and TRBJ2-7, with TRBD2 as a possible D gene (5 bases). This CDR3 spans 15 amino acids. The V end was cut by 5 bases, the J end by 4 bases, with 18 bases between. Germline V gene lookup returns CDR1 SEHNR and CDR2 FQNEAQ (reference sequence). The CDR3 DNA is TGTGCCAGCAGCGACACCCGGGATCCTACATACGAGCAGTACTTC. This codes for CASSDTRDPTYEQYF.

The J gene is TRBJ1-6, the V gene TRBV6-5, with a weak D call TRBD1 (6 bases). Germline V gene data show CDR1 as MNHEY and CDR2 as SVGAGI. V was cut by 6 bases and J by 8 bases, with 8 bases left in between. This CDR3 contains 12 residues. CDR3 sequence: CASREGDSPLHF. Here the CDR3 DNA reads TGTGCCAGCAGAGAGGGGGATTCACCCCTCCACTTT.

The chain links TRBV19 to TRBJ2-1; TRBD2 matches at 7 bases. J lost 8 bases, V lost 7 bases, and 14 bases had no gene match. CDR1 is LNHDA, CDR2 SQIVND, per germline (reference sequence). The CDR3 sequence is 15 residues long. CDR3 sequence reads: CASTSQWGGGDEQFF. The DNA of the CDR3 is TGTGCCAGTACCTCTCAGTGGGGCGGGGGTGATGAGCAGTTCTTC.

The chain carries TRBV3-1 (or the pseudogene TRBV3-2) and TRBJ1-3; a possible D gene is TRBD1 (6 bases). V gave up 8 bases and J gave up 8 bases, with 16 bases separating them. This CDR3 contains 13 residues. Germline V gene sequence: CDR1 LGHDT, CDR2 YNNKEL (reference sequence). The CDR3 nucleotides read TGTGCCAGCGGTGGGGACAAGAGGGACACCATATATTTT. This gives the protein CASGGDKRDTIYF.

The rearrangement joins TRBV5-4 to TRBJ1-6; TRBD1 might be the D (6 bases). Germline V gene lookup returns CDR1 SGHNT and CDR2 YYREEE (reference sequence). This CDR3 has 17 residues. V dropped 0 bases and J dropped 4 bases, with 14 bases sitting between them. CDR3 sequence: CASSLAQGSGYNSPLHF. The CDR3 DNA sequence: TGTGCCAGCAGCTTGGCACAGGGTTCAGGGTATAATTCACCCCTCCACTTT.

This rearrangement joins TRBV5-1 to TRBJ2-3, with TRBD2 identical over 7 bases. The CDR3 length is 15 residues. Germline CDR1 SGHRS, CDR2 YFSETQ. Losses at the gene ends were 2 bases for V and 3 bases for J; bases not matched to a gene: 6. The CDR3: CASSFNAGDTDTQYF. CDR3 DNA sequence: TGCGCCAGCAGCTTTAACGCGGGGGATACAGATACGCAGTATTTT.

The genes are TRBV10-3 and TRBJ2-3; 14 bases match TRBD2. With 10 bases clipped from V and 5 bases from J, the junction kept 8 bases outside the gene matches. This CDR3 spans 15 amino acids. Germline CDR1 reads ENHRY; CDR2 reads SYGVKD. The CDR3 loop is CATTSGGAVGDTQYF. The CDR3 nucleotides are TGTGCCACGACTAGCGGGGGGGCCGTGGGAGATACGCAGTATTTT.

The rearrangement links TRBV15 to TRBJ2-7; the match to TRBD1 covers 9 bases. The CDR3 runs 14 residues. V lost 4 bases and J lost 5; bases outside the gene matches: 6. Per the germline V gene, CDR1 is LNHNV and CDR2 is YYDKDF (reference sequence). CDR3 nucleotides: TGTGCCACCAGCATCTGGGACAGGGTCCACGAGCAGTACTTC. It specifies CATSIWDRVHEQYF.

The V call is TRBV4-2, the J call TRBJ2-1, with 8 bases matching TRBD2. Germline V gene data show CDR1 as LGHNA and CDR2 as YNFKEQ. V lost 4 bases, J lost 7 bases, and 6 bases stayed unmatched. The CDR3 spans 14 residues. CDR3 coding DNA: TGTGCCAGCAGCCTCTCGGGGGGGCCGAATGAGCAGTTCTTC. Residues: CASSLSGGPNEQFF.

In this sample, this clone turned up a few times. Other DNA sequences in the same sample also yield this CDR3. V and J are TRBV7-9 and TRBJ1-5; D unresolved. The CDR3 loop spans 12 amino acids. V gave up 0 bases and J gave up 7 bases, with 4 bases separating them. CDR1 is SEHNR and CDR2 is FQNEAQ in the germline V gene (reference sequence). The CDR3 region is CASSLAGQPQHF. The DNA for the CDR3 is TGTGCCAGCAGCTTAGCCGGGCAGCCCCAGCATTTT.

This sequence joins TRBV2 and TRBJ1-2, with D possibly TRBD1 on 6 matching bases. Trimming shortened V by 5 bases and J by 3 bases, and 7 bases separated the two germline ends. Germline V gene data show CDR1 as SNHLY and CDR2 as FYNNEI. The CDR3 loop spans 12 amino acids. CDR3 loop: CASSYRDYGYTF. CDR3 in DNA: TGTGCCAGCAGTTACAGGGACTATGGCTACACCTTC.

The chain is built from TRBV2 and TRBJ2-7; 11 nucleotides match TRBD2. The CDR3 is 15 amino acids. The J segment lost 3 bases and the V segment lost 5 bases, leaving 6 bases of the junction unmatched. The germline CDR1 and CDR2 sequences are SNHLY and FYNNEI. CDR3 region: CASSTSSGGNYEQYF. The CDR3 coding sequence is TGTGCCAGCAGTACCTCTAGCGGGGGGAACTACGAGCAGTACTTC.

This chain uses TRBV5-1 with TRBJ1-2, with 7 positions matching TRBD1. The ends lost 5 bases at V and 4 bases at J; junction bases unmatched: 8. Germline V gene lookup returns CDR1 SGHRS and CDR2 YFSETQ. This CDR3 is built from 14 residues. The CDR3 here is CASRLSGTAYGYTF. The DNA for the CDR3 is TGCGCCAGCAGATTATCCGGGACAGCCTATGGCTACACCTTC.

The rearrangement links TRBV4-2 to TRBJ1-3; no clear D. V lost 0 bases to trimming and J lost 4 bases, with 13 bases between them. Germline V CDR1 and CDR2: LGHNA, YNFKEQ. This CDR3 contains 16 residues. This CDR3 reads CASSQEGPGGGNTIYF. The CDR3, as DNA: TGTGCCAGCAGCCAAGAAGGTCCGGGAGGGGGAAACACCATATATTTT.

The rearrangement joins TRBV7-2 to TRBJ1-1; D is possibly TRBD1 (5 bases). Trimming took 3 bases from V and 5 from J, leaving 19 bases between them. The CDR3 spans 16 residues. CDR1 SGHTA and CDR2 FQGNSA come from the germline V gene. Here the CDR3 DNA reads TGTGCCAGCAGCTTCTCTACGGGCGGGGGTTTGACTGAAGCTTTCTTT. The encoded protein is CASSFSTGGGLTEAFF. Full variable domain (missing parts from reference TRBV7-2 and TRBJ1-1): GAGVSQSPSNKVTEKGKDVELRCDPISGHTALYWYRQSLGQGLEFLIYFQGNSAPDKSGLPSDRFSAERTGGSVSTLTIQRTQQEDSAVYLCASSFSTGGGLTEAFFGQGTRLTVV.

The chain links TRBV4-2 to TRBJ2-3; 11 positions agree with TRBD2. Germline-derived CDR1 and CDR2 are LGHNA and YNFKEQ. V trimming: 1 base; J trimming: 4 bases; junction bases outside the gene matches: 4. The CDR3 runs to 16 residues. The CDR3 sequence is CASSQGLAGGADTQYF. CDR3 coding DNA: TGTGCCAGCAGCCAAGGGCTAGCGGGGGGAGCAGATACGCAGTATTTT.

This chain connects TRBV7-9 to TRBJ2-7; D gene ambiguous. The CDR3 contains 14 residues. Looked up from germline, CDR1 is SEHNR and CDR2 is FQNEAQ (reference sequence). Between the trimmed V and J ends, which lost 6 bases and 2 bases, there was a span of 14 bases. The CDR3 sequence: CASSPTLVPYEQYF. CDR3 nucleotides: TGTGCCAGCAGTCCGACACTGGTCCCCTACGAGCAGTACTTC.

This clone came up a few times. The gene calls are TRBV25-1 and TRBJ1-2, with 8 positions matching TRBD1. J was trimmed by 4 bases and V by 8 bases; bases with no gene match: 15. The CDR3 spans 16 residues. Germline V CDR1 and CDR2: MGHDK, SYGVNS. This CDR3 is CASSRGGTGSLYGYTF. As DNA, the CDR3 is TGTGCCAGCTCTCGAGGAGGGACAGGATCCCTCTATGGCTACACCTTC.